These T cell receptor beta chains were read from a single sample in a study of blood T cell repertoires in COVID-19. Assay used: immunoSEQ multiplex PCR; TCRdb lists only in-frame clones, some missing. The sample carries fewer than 200,000 clones, around 85% recorded once. The sample was peripheral blood. The receptors were sampled from a woman older than 75 with acute or convalescent COVID-19. The CDR3 runs from the conserved cysteine through the conserved F or W. A D gene is named only where the DNA matches it firmly. Clone size, where shown, is once, few, many, or a class for clones that have expanded.

>.|.|TRBV18|TRBJ2-7
TGTGCCAGCTCACAGAGCGGAGGGGACGAGCAGTACTTC
CASSQSGGDEQYF
>.|.|TRBV4-1|TRBJ2-3
TGCGCCAGCAGCCAAGATCGGGGCGGGGTCCGAGATACGCAGTATTTT
CASSQDRGGVRDTQYF
>few|TRBD1|TRBV28|TRBJ2-7
TGTGCCAGCAGCGACAGGGGAAGGAGGGAGCAGTACTTC
CASSDRGRREQYF
>.|TRBD1|TRBV7-2|TRBJ2-7
TGTGCCAGCAGCCCAGAGAGGGACAGCCACGAGCAGTACTTC
CASSPERDSHEQYF
>.|TRBD2|TRBV18|TRBJ2-2
TGTGCCAGCTCAAGGGGGACTAGCGGGAACACCGGGGAGCTGTTTTTT
CASSRGTSGNTGELFF
>.|.|TRBV7-2|TRBJ2-1
TGTGCCAGCAGCTTAGCGGGGGGGCCCGATGAGCAGTTCTTC
CASSLAGGPDEQFF
>.|TRBD1|TRBV5-4|TRBJ1-2
TGTGCCAGCAGCCAGGACAGGTATGGCTACACCTTC
CASSQDRYGYTF
>once|.|TRBV2|TRBJ1-6
TGTGCCAGCAGTGGGACACGCCAGAGATGGAATAATTCACCCCTCCACTTT
CASSGTRQRWNNSPLHF
>.|.|TRBV12-3/TRBV12-4|TRBJ1-1
TGTGCCAGCAGTCCCCGGCGGGACACTGAAGCTTTCTTT
CASSPRRDTEAFF
>.|.|TRBV7-8|TRBJ2-7
TGTGCCAGCAGGGCGCGGGACGGATCCTACGAGCAGTACTTC
CASRARDGSYEQYF
>.|TRBD2|TRBV4-2|TRBJ2-3
TGTGCCAGCAGCGATGGGACTAGCGGGAACACAGATACGCAGTATTTT
CASSDGTSGNTDTQYF
>few|.|TRBV9|TRBJ2-7
TGTGCCAGCAGCGTAGGACTCTCCCTCGGAGAGCAGTACTTC
CASSVGLSLGEQYF
>.|TRBD2|TRBV7-9|TRBJ2-7
TGTGCCAGCAGCTTAGGACTAGCGGGGGACTCCTACGAGCAGTACTTC
CASSLGLAGDSYEQYF
>.|.|TRBV5-6|TRBJ2-3
TGTGCCAGCAGCCCCCTTGCGGGGAGCACAGATACGCAGTATTTT
CASSPLAGSTDTQYF
>.|TRBD2|TRBV11-1|TRBJ2-1
TGTGCCAGCAGCTTAGGGGGGACTAGCGGGATTAGAGAGCAGTTCTTC
CASSLGGTSGIREQFF
>.|.|TRBV7-8|TRBJ2-7
TGTGCCAGCACCCGAGCGGGGTCGGGGACAGGTTCTTCCTACGAGCAGTACTTC
CASTRAGSGTGSSYEQYF
>.|.|TRBV5-1|TRBJ2-3
TGCGCCAGCAGCTTAGGGGGAGATACGCAGTATTTT
CASSLGGDTQYF
>.|.|TRBV6-5|TRBJ2-7
TGTGCCAGCAGTCAGCTAGTGGCCCCCTACGAGCAGTACTTC
CASSQLVAPYEQYF
>medium-sized|TRBD1|TRBV7-2|TRBJ2-1
TGTGCCAGCAGCTGGGGACAGGGGGCGGAGAATGAGCAGTTCTTC
CASSWGQGAENEQFF
>.|.|TRBV2|TRBJ2-7
TGTGCCAGCATCGGGGGCTACGAGCAGTACTTC
CASIGGYEQYF
>.|TRBD1|TRBV7-6|TRBJ2-1
TGTGCCAGCAGCTCAAAGGGGCGGGACAGGTTTCGCAATGAGCAGTTCTTC
CASSSKGRDRFRNEQFF
>.|.|TRBV20-1|TRBJ1-5
TGCAGTGCTAGTTCAGGGTCGGAACAGCCCCAGCATTTT
CSASSGSEQPQHF
>.|TRBD1|TRBV6-5|TRBJ1-1
TGTGCCAGCAGTTTCGGGACAGCGGACACTGAAGCTTTCTTT
CASSFGTADTEAFF
>.|.|TRBV3-1/TRBV3-2|TRBJ2-7
TGTGCCAGCAGCCAAGAGCCCTCCGCTATTGCGTACTTC
CASSQEPSAIAYF
>.|TRBD2|TRBV9|TRBJ2-1
TGTGCCAGCAGCGTAGGAGCGGGGGCCAATGAGCAGTTCTTC
CASSVGAGANEQFF
>once|.|TRBV3-1/TRBV3-2|TRBJ1-5
TGTGCCAGCAGCCAAGAGGGAAGCGGGATTCAGCCCCAGCATTTT
CASSQEGSGIQPQHF
>few|TRBD1|TRBV10-1|TRBJ1-6
TGCGCCAGCGGCTCGACAGGGGAAACAGGGTCACCCCTCCACTTT
CASGSTGETGSPLHF
>few|TRBD2|TRBV7-3|TRBJ2-2
TGTGCCAGCTGTAGCGGGACCGGCGGGGAGCTGTTTTTT
CASCSGTGGELFF
>.|.|TRBV5-1|TRBJ2-7
TGCGCCAGCAGCAGTACAGGACCCTACGAGCAGTACTTC
CASSSTGPYEQYF
>.|.|TRBV7-9|TRBJ1-2
TGTGCCAGCAGCTTAGAACAGGGATTGGGCTACACCTTC
CASSLEQGLGYTF
>many|.|TRBV5-4|TRBJ2-3
TGTGCCAGCAGCCTACTAGAGAGCACAGATACGCAGTATTTT
CASSLLESTDTQYF
>.|.|TRBV7-8|TRBJ1-5
TGTGCCAGCAGCCCGCACTTCGGTAGGGGCGGCGTGGAGCATTTT
CASSPHFGRGGVEHF
>.|TRBD1|TRBV7-2|TRBJ1-1
TGTGCCAGCAGCTTCCGGACAGGGGGTGGAGGTGAAGCTTTCTTT
CASSFRTGGGGEAFF